A single sample is the source of the 26 T cell receptor beta chains below, sequenced in a study of cytomegalovirus exposure and HLA in healthy donors. The PCR employed 60 Vbeta primers together with 13 Jbeta primers. The data were produced by immunoSEQ multiplex PCR, yet TCRdb's version contains in-frame clones alone and is incomplete. Reported are tens of thousands of clones; the ten largest clones contain approximately 5.1%. Sequenced sample: PBMCs. All receptors derive from a man in his thirties or forties in good health and CMV-seropositive.

The genes are TRBV10-3 and TRBJ2-1; TRBD2 matches 12 bases. The CDR3 totals 17 residues. Germline CDR1 ENHRY, CDR2 SYGVKD. The trim removed 4 bases at V and 3 bases at J, leaving 7 bases unmatched. CDR3 in DNA: TGTGCCATCAGTGCGGGGACTAGCGGGTTCCTCTACAATGAGCAGTTCTTC. Protein sequence: CAISAGTSGFLYNEQFF.

The chain has TRBV4-1 and TRBJ1-2, with D possibly matching TRBD1 (6 bases). Trimming shortened V by 1 base and J by 7 bases, and 13 bases separated the two germline ends. CDR1 is MGHRA, CDR2 YSYEKL, per germline. This CDR3 is 14 amino acids long. The CDR3 here is CASSQVSQGLGYTF. The CDR3 coding sequence is TGCGCCAGCAGCCAAGTTTCTCAGGGGCTTGGCTACACCTTC.

This chain uses TRBV19 with TRBJ2-3, with 13 bases lining up with TRBD2. Unmatched junction bases numbered 4, after V lost 5 bases and J lost 2 bases. CDR3 length equals 16 residues. CDR1 LNHDA and CDR2 SQIVND come from the germline V gene (reference sequence). CDR3 in DNA: TGTGCCAGTAGTCCCGGACTAGCGGGGGTCACAGATACGCAGTATTTT. It specifies CASSPGLAGVTDTQYF.

The chain couples TRBV15 to TRBJ1-2, with D unresolved. Trimming pared 0 bases from V and 4 bases from J, leaving 3 bases between. Germline CDR1 LNHNV, CDR2 YYDKDF (reference sequence). CDR3 size: 12 residues. CDR3 in DNA: TGTGCCACCAGCAGAGACAGCTATGGCTACACCTTC. Amino acid sequence: CATSRDSYGYTF.

Note on this clone: One end of the junction varies from germline; a read error may be responsible. CDR3 region: CASIEFWGEQETQYF. CDR3 nucleotides: TGTGCCAGCATTGAATTTTGGGGAGAACAAGAGACCCAGTACTTC. The chain is built from TRBV25-1 and TRBJ2-5, with a tentative D call TRBD2 (5 bases). Germline V gene data show CDR1 as MGHDK and CDR2 as SYGVNS. This CDR3 is built from 15 residues. Complete variable domain (other parts from reference TRBV25-1 and TRBJ2-5): EADIYQTPRYLVIGTGKKITLECSQTMGHDKMYWYQQDPGMELHLIHYSYGVNSTEKGDLSSESTVSRIRTEHFPLTLESARPSHTSQYLCASIEFWGEQETQYFGPGTRLLVL.

J is TRBJ1-6 and V is TRBV30, with D maybe TRBD1 (5 bases). V was clipped by 2 bases and J by 0 bases, with 11 bases between them. The CDR3 is 16 amino acids. The germline V gene encodes CDR1 GTSNPN and CDR2 SVGIG (reference sequence). The CDR3 loop reads CAWSTGYSSYNSPLHF. The CDR3 DNA sequence: TGTGCCTGGAGTACAGGATATTCCTCCTATAATTCACCCCTCCACTTT.

The rearrangement links TRBV4-1 to TRBJ2-1; no firm D call. This CDR3 comprises 12 residues. The germline V gene has CDR1 MGHRA and CDR2 YSYEKL. Trimming stripped 6 bases from V and 7 bases from J, with 10 bases between. As DNA, the CDR3 is TGCGCCAGCAGACAGCCAGGTAATGAGCAGTTCTTC. This encodes CASRQPGNEQFF.

The chain couples TRBV30 to TRBJ2-7, with TRBD2 matching over 10 bases. V shed 2 bases and J 6 bases; nucleotides not matched to a gene: 7. The CDR3 extends over 14 amino acids. Germline CDR1 is GTSNPN and CDR2 is SVGIG (reference sequence). The CDR3 sequence: CAWSLLAGVGEQYF. In DNA, the CDR3 is TGTGCCTGGAGTCTCCTAGCGGGAGTCGGCGAGCAGTACTTC.

V and J are TRBV4-2 and TRBJ2-2, with 11 bases aligning to TRBD1. Germline values: CDR1 LGHNA, CDR2 YNFKEQ. The CDR3 spans 15 residues. V shed 5 bases, J shed 6 bases, and the junction held 5 bases outside the gene matches. Written as DNA, the CDR3 is TGTGCCAGCAGCACCGGGACAGGGGGTTCCGGGGAGCTGTTTTTT. It yields the protein CASSTGTGGSGELFF.

This chain joins TRBV5-6 and TRBJ1-1; TRBD1 aligns across 8 bases. Per germline, CDR1 SGHDT and CDR2 YYEEEE. CDR3 length: 12 residues. J was trimmed by 7 bases and V by 5 bases; bases with no gene match: 4. Here the CDR3 reads CASSSGQVEAFF. The CDR3, as DNA: TGTGCCAGCAGTTCGGGACAGGTTGAAGCTTTCTTT.

V and J are TRBV12-5 and TRBJ1-5; 8 positions agree with TRBD1. V shed 5 bases, J shed 6 bases, and the junction held 6 bases outside the gene matches. CDR1 and CDR2 (germline): LGHNT, FRNRAP. The CDR3 spans 14 residues. The CDR3 DNA sequence: TGTGCTAGTGGTGCCCAGGGGGCAGGTCAGCCCCAGCATTTT. It encodes CASGAQGAGQPQHF.

V is TRBV30 and J is TRBJ1-2; D gene ambiguous. CDR1 and CDR2 from the germline V gene are GTSNPN and SVGIG (reference sequence). This CDR3 contains 17 residues. The V gene lost 3 bases and the J gene lost 1 base, with 21 bases spanning the gap. CDR3 sequence: CAWSGGSYLSYNYGYTF. Here the CDR3 DNA reads TGTGCCTGGAGCGGCGGTTCTTATCTCTCTTATAACTATGGCTACACCTTC.

This rearrangement joins TRBV7-8 to TRBJ2-5; tentatively, D is TRBD1 (5 bases). Germline V lookup: CDR1 SGHVS, CDR2 FQNEAQ. The CDR3 has 15 amino acids. Trimming removed 0 bases at V and 1 base at J, with 9 bases between. CDR3 sequence reads: CASSLAAGSQETQYF. CDR3 nucleotide sequence: TGTGCCAGCAGCTTAGCTGCAGGGTCCCAAGAGACCCAGTACTTC.

This rearrangement joins TRBV30 to TRBJ1-2, with D unclear. The CDR3 length is 16 residues. CDR1 is GTSNPN and CDR2 is SVGIG in the germline V gene (reference sequence). Between the trimmed V and J ends, which lost 5 bases and 4 bases, there was a span of 23 bases. The DNA for the CDR3 is TGTGCCTGGTGGCCCCTGAGAGGAGGTCCGAGCTATGGCTACACCTTC. It translates to CAWWPLRGGPSYGYTF. Supplemented by reference TRBV30 and TRBJ1-2, the full variable domain reads SQTIHQWPATLVQPVGSPLSLECTVEGTSNPNLYWYRQAAGRGLQLLFYSVGIGQISSEVPQNLSASRPQDRQFILSSKKLLLSDSGFYLCAWWPLRGGPSYGYTFGSGTRLTVV.

This chain links TRBV25-1 with TRBJ2-5, with 7 bases matching TRBD1. Germline CDR1 reads MGHDK; CDR2 reads SYGVNS. The V gene end was trimmed by 2 bases and the J gene end by 2 bases; junction bases not matched to a gene: 2. This CDR3 region has 14 residues. The CDR3 protein is CASSEVGQQETQYF. DNA of the CDR3: TGTGCCAGCAGTGAAGTGGGACAGCAAGAGACCCAGTACTTC. Full variable domain (remainder filled in from reference TRBV25-1 and TRBJ2-5): EADIYQTPRYLVIGTGKKITLECSQTMGHDKMYWYQQDPGMELHLIHYSYGVNSTEKGDLSSESTVSRIRTEHFPLTLESARPSHTSQYLCASSEVGQQETQYFGPGTRLLVL.

The CDR3 sequence is CASSLATGVPTDTQYF. CDR3 DNA sequence: TGTGCCAGCAGCTTAGCGACAGGGGTCCCCACAGATACGCAGTATTTT. The genes are TRBV11-2 and TRBJ2-3, with 8 bases identical to TRBD1. Germline values: CDR1 SGHAT, CDR2 FQNNGV. V trimming: 1 base; J trimming: 2 bases; junction bases outside the gene matches: 5. The CDR3 contains 16 residues.

This chain connects TRBV6-5 to TRBJ1-4; 9 nucleotides match TRBD1. The CDR3 extends over 14 amino acids. CDR1 is MNHEY and CDR2 is SVGAGI in the germline V gene. V was clipped by 6 bases and J by 8 bases; unmatched bases: 7. Here the CDR3 reads CASSRDRVNEKLFF. The CDR3 coding sequence is TGTGCCAGCAGCCGGGACAGGGTAAACGAAAAACTGTTTTTT.

This chain joins TRBV14 and TRBJ2-2, with 11 bases identical to TRBD2. This CDR3 is 16 amino acids long. J lost 5 bases, V lost 4 bases, and 6 bases had no gene match. Per the germline V gene, CDR1 is SGHDN and CDR2 is FVKESK. CDR3 residues: CASSPSGRFQTGELFF. In DNA, the CDR3 is TGTGCCAGCAGCCCTAGCGGGAGGTTCCAAACCGGGGAGCTGTTTTTT.

This chain links TRBV4-1 with TRBJ2-1; 10 bases agree with TRBD2. V was pared by 7 bases and J by 8 bases, with 14 bases of the junction left unmatched. CDR3 size: 16 residues. CDR1 is MGHRA, CDR2 YSYEKL, per germline. The CDR3 nucleotides read TGCGCCAGCAAAAGGATGGTAGCGGGAGGACGCCATGAGCAGTTCTTC. It translates to CASKRMVAGGRHEQFF.

The V gene is TRBV5-6, the J gene TRBJ2-5; TRBD1 is a possible D gene (6 bases). Germline values: CDR1 SGHDT, CDR2 YYEEEE. V shed 4 bases and J shed 5 bases, with 9 bases lying between them. The CDR3 totals 12 residues. The CDR3 DNA reads TGTGCCAGCAGCCTACAGGGCGAGACCCAGTACTTC. This gives the protein CASSLQGETQYF.

The chain uses TRBV5-1 and TRBJ2-1; 9 bases are shared with TRBD1. CDR1 and CDR2 (germline): SGHRS, YFSETQ. The CDR3 consists of 14 residues. J gave up 6 bases and V 4 bases, and 5 bases lay outside the gene matches. As DNA, the CDR3 is TGCGCCAGCAGCCCCCTGGGACAGGGCAATGAGCAGTTCTTC. Its translation is CASSPLGQGNEQFF.

V and J are TRBV29-1 and TRBJ1-1, with no clear D. The CDR3 has 13 residues. V was clipped by 5 bases and J by 0 bases, with 10 bases between them. Germline CDR1 and CDR2: SQVTM and ANQGSEA. CDR3: CSVLRRVNTEAFF. DNA of the CDR3: TGCAGCGTTCTCCGTCGGGTGAACACTGAAGCTTTCTTT.

For this clone: The junction departs from the called germline gene at one end, perhaps through a read error. The chain has TRBV4-1 and TRBJ1-5, with D possibly matching TRBD1 (6 bases). This CDR3 has 16 residues. Germline assignment: CDR1 MGHRA and CDR2 YSYEKL. CDR3 sequence reads: CAGSQPIGAGDQPQHF. CDR3 in DNA: TGCGCCGGCAGCCAACCCATCGGGGCAGGGGACCAGCCCCAGCATTTT.

The gene calls are TRBV19 and TRBJ2-7, with 7 bases identical to TRBD2. CDR1 is LNHDA, CDR2 SQIVND, per germline (reference sequence). The CDR3 totals 15 residues. The J segment lost 0 bases and the V segment lost 5 bases, leaving 7 bases of the junction unmatched. The DNA for the CDR3 is TGTGCCAGTAGTCACCCACGGGGGGACTCCTACGAGCAGTACTTC. Translated: CASSHPRGDSYEQYF. The full variable domain, its missing parts supplied by reference TRBV19 and TRBJ2-7, is DGGITQSPKYLFRKEGQNVTLSCEQNLNHDAMYWYRQDPGQGLRLIYYSQIVNDFQKGDIAEGYSVSREKKESFPLTVTSAQKNPTAFYLCASSHPRGDSYEQYFGPGTRLTVT.

The chain carries TRBV30 and TRBJ2-7; TRBD1 might be the D (5 bases). V lost 2 bases to trimming and J lost 2 bases, with 16 bases between them. This CDR3 region has 15 residues. Germline V gene lookup returns CDR1 GTSNPN and CDR2 SVGIG (reference sequence). Here the CDR3 reads CAWSPVGPPAYEQYF. The CDR3 nucleotides read TGTGCCTGGAGTCCCGTGGGGCCCCCGGCCTACGAGCAGTACTTC.

This chain links TRBV7-6 with TRBJ2-2; TRBD2 agrees at 9 bases. CDR1 SGHVS and CDR2 FNYEAQ come from the germline V gene. The CDR3 has 17 amino acids. V gave up 6 bases and J gave up 0 bases; unmatched junction bases: 8. CDR3 in amino acids: CASRQGRGGSNTGELFF. The CDR3 DNA follows: TGTGCCAGCAGGCAGGGGCGGGGGGGATCGAACACCGGGGAGCTGTTTTTT.